This is a list of T cell receptor beta chains from one sample in a study of OX40 agonist ivuxolimab in advanced cancers. Clones were read by immunoSEQ multiplex PCR, and TCRdb kept only the in-frame ones, dropping some. This sample has about 31,000 clones, with about 79% found just once. Sequences were derived from CD4+ or CD8+ T cells sorted from blood, sampled in a trial of the OX40 agonist ivuxolimab. These receptors all come from an adult with an advanced solid tumor such as melanoma, head and neck, liver or kidney cancer. The CDR3 runs from the conserved cysteine through the conserved F or W. The order of the fields is J gene, clone size, V gene, CDR3 length, D gene, CDR3 protein, CDR3 DNA. The D gene is left open where the match is weak. Not every row has a clone size; where given, it reads once, few, many or a size class.

TRBJ1-1 | NA | TRBV19 | 14 | TRBD1 | CASSIMGGGAEAFF | TGTGCCAGTAGTATAATGGGAGGGGGCGCTGAAGCTTTCTTT
TRBJ2-7 | NA | TRBV5-6 | 16 | NA | CASSLEGGFSRYEQYF | TGTGCCAGCAGCTTGGAGGGTGGGTTCAGCCGCTACGAGCAGTACTTC
TRBJ2-5 | NA | TRBV10-3 | 14 | TRBD2 | CAIMGTSGQETQYF | TGTGCCATCATGGGGACTAGCGGCCAAGAGACCCAGTACTTC
TRBJ2-3 | NA | TRBV28 | 16 | TRBD2 | CASSEGSGGRVDTQYF | TGTGCCAGCAGCGAGGGGAGCGGGGGGCGTGTAGATACGCAGTATTTT
TRBJ1-1 | NA | TRBV6-6 | 14 | NA | CASSYKPGDTEAFF | TGTGCCAGCAGTTACAAACCGGGGGACACTGAAGCTTTCTTT
TRBJ2-1 | NA | TRBV27 | 15 | TRBD2 | CASSPRRGGNNEQFF | TGTGCCAGCAGTCCGAGGCGGGGGGGCAACAATGAGCAGTTCTTC
TRBJ2-7 | NA | TRBV7-9 | 16 | NA | CASSLDAGLGAYEQYF | TGTGCCAGCAGCTTAGATGCAGGGTTGGGAGCCTACGAGCAGTACTTC
TRBJ1-2 | few | TRBV11-2 | 13 | NA | CASSPTRLYGYTF | TGTGCCAGCAGCCCAACAAGACTCTATGGCTACACCTTC
TRBJ2-7 | NA | TRBV10-2 | 13 | TRBD1 | CASSAIQGGEQYF | TGCGCCAGCAGTGCTATACAGGGGGGCGAGCAGTACTTC
TRBJ1-3 | NA | TRBV6-5 | 15 | NA | CASSPDRFSGNTIYF | TGTGCCAGCAGCCCCGACAGGTTCTCTGGAAACACCATATATTTT
TRBJ1-4 | once | TRBV19 | 14 | NA | CASRTVRTNEKLFF | TGTGCCAGCCGGACGGTGAGGACTAATGAAAAACTGTTTTTT
TRBJ2-7 | once | TRBV7-9 | 14 | TRBD2 | CASSLLGGAYEQYF | TGTGCCAGCAGCTTACTCGGGGGGGCCTACGAGCAGTACTTC
TRBJ2-2 | NA | TRBV10-3 | 17 | TRBD2 | CATETGIPAGGTGELFF | TGTGCCACCGAGACAGGTATCCCAGCGGGGGGCACCGGGGAGCTGTTTTTT
TRBJ2-1 | NA | TRBV6-5 | 15 | TRBD2 | CASSRRLAGDNEQFF | TGTGCCAGCAGTCGCCGACTAGCGGGGGACAATGAGCAGTTCTTC
TRBJ1-6 | NA | TRBV11-2 | 14 | NA | CASSPGRENSPLHF | TGTGCCAGCAGCCCGGGACGGGAAAATTCACCCCTCCACTTT
TRBJ2-5 | NA | TRBV30 | 15 | TRBD1 | CAWSGLGTEQETQYF | TGTGCCTGGAGTGGGTTAGGGACAGAACAAGAGACCCAGTACTTC
TRBJ1-3 | few | TRBV5-1 | 14 | NA | CASSPGMYGNTIYF | TGCGCCAGCAGTCCGGGAATGTACGGAAACACCATATATTTT
TRBJ2-1 | few | TRBV28 | 13 | NA | CASSLGGDNEQFF | TGTGCCAGCAGTTTAGGTGGAGACAATGAGCAGTTCTTC
TRBJ2-5 | NA | TRBV5-1 | 15 | TRBD2 | CASSSSGGAFETQYF | TGCGCCAGCAGCTCTAGCGGGGGGGCCTTTGAGACCCAGTACTTC
TRBJ2-3 | NA | TRBV19 | 12 | NA | CASSIPPDTQYF | TGTGCCAGTAGCATTCCCCCAGATACGCAGTATTTT
TRBJ1-2 | NA | TRBV6-1 | 13 | NA | CASSETVNYGYTF | TGTGCCAGCAGCGAGACAGTTAACTATGGCTACACCTTC
TRBJ2-3 | NA | TRBV19 | 14 | NA | CASSTLRTGDTQYF | TGTGCCAGTAGTACTCTGCGGACGGGAGATACGCAGTATTTT
TRBJ2-1 | NA | TRBV30 | 15 | TRBD1 | CAWSSGRGLRNEQFF | TGTGCCTGGAGCTCGGGCAGGGGGCTACGCAATGAGCAGTTCTTC
TRBJ1-1 | NA | TRBV2 | 16 | NA | CASSETDGTMNTEAFF | TGTGCCAGCAGTGAGACGGACGGGACTATGAACACTGAAGCTTTCTTT
TRBJ2-3 | NA | TRBV10-3 | 14 | NA | CAIMKELDFVTQYF | TGTGCCATCATGAAGGAATTGGACTTTGTTACGCAGTATTTT
TRBJ2-6 | NA | TRBV9 | 18 | TRBD1 | CASSVPGTGRSGANVLTF | TGTGCCAGCAGCGTTCCCGGGACAGGGCGGTCTGGGGCCAACGTCCTGACTTTC
TRBJ1-5 | few | TRBV30 | 15 | TRBD1 | CAWNPGTAGNQPQHF | TGTGCCTGGAATCCCGGGACAGCAGGCAATCAGCCCCAGCATTTT